This TCR beta chain was observed in a study of blood T cell repertoires in COVID-19. Looking at the study overall: Both acute and convalescent COVID-19 samples were obtained from the United States, Italy and Spain. T cells, B-cell-depleted T cells, or PBMCs provided the cDNA or gDNA that served as material.

In the source study's methods: Researchers report that nucleated cell counts were estimated from reference gene primer amplification. Some clones are missing from TCRdb's copy, which holds only in-frame ones; the method was immunoSEQ multiplex PCR. V and J calls and clone size are as listed in that table; D and trimming were resolved from the DNA. The profile shows roughly 180,000 clones, about 85% of them singletons. CDR3 length: 15 residues. Germline-derived CDR1 and CDR2 are MNHEY and SVGAGI. The V end lost 0 bases, the J end lost 4 bases, and 13 bases lay between the germline ends. Sequenced sample: peripheral blood. The chain combines TRBV6-5 with TRBJ2-7; no firm D call. The TCR was taken from a man younger than 35 with acute or convalescent COVID-19. CDR3 loop: CASSYSSTIGYEQYF. The CDR3 DNA follows: TGTGCCAGCAGTTACTCGAGTACCATCGGGTACGAGCAGTACTTC.